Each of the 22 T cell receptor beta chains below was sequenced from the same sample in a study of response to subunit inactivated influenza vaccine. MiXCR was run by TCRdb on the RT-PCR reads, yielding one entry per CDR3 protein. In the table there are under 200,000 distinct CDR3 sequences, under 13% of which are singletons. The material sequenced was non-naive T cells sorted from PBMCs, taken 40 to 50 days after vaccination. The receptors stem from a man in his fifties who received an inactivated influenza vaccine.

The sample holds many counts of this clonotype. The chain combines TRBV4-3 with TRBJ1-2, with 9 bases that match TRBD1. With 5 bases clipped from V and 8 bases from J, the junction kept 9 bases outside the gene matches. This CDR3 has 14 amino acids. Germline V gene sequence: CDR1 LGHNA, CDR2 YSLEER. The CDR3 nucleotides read TGCGCCAGCAGCACCCGGACAGGGGTTGGAGGCTACACCTTC. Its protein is CASSTRTGVGGYTF.

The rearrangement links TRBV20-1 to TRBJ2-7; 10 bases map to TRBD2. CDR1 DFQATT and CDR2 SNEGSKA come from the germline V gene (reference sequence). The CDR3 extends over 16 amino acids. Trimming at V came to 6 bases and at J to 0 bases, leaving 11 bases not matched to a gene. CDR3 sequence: CSATRTSGWSSYEQYF. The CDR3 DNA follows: TGCAGTGCGACGAGGACTAGCGGTTGGAGCTCCTACGAGCAGTACTTC.

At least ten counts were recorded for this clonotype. CDR3 nucleotide sequence: TGTGCCAGCAGCTACGACGCGTCCGAGCAGTACTTC. This translates into CASSYDASEQYF. The chain recombines TRBV12-3 or TRBV12-4 with TRBJ2-7; D unresolved. V was trimmed by 6 bases and J by 6 bases, leaving 12 bases between them. This CDR3 has 12 residues.

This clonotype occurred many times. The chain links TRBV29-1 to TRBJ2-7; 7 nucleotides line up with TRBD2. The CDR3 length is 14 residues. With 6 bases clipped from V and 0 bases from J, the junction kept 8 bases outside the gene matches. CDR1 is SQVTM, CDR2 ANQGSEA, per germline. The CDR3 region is CSVSGGGSSYEQYF. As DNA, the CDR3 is TGCAGCGTCTCGGGGGGAGGCAGCTCCTACGAGCAGTACTTC.

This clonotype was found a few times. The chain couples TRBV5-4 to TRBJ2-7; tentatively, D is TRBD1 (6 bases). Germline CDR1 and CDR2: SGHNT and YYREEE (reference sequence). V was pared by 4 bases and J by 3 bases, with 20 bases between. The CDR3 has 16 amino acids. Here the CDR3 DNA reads TGTGCCAGCAGCGACCAGACCGGGACACTAATCTACGAGCAGTACTTC. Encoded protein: CASSDQTGTLIYEQYF.

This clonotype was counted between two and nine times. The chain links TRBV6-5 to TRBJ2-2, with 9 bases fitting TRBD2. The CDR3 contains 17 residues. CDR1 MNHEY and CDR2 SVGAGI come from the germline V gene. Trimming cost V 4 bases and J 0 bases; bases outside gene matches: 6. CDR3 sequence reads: CASSFYSGGANTGELFF. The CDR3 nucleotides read TGTGCCAGCAGTTTTTATAGCGGGGGCGCGAACACCGGGGAGCTGTTTTTT.

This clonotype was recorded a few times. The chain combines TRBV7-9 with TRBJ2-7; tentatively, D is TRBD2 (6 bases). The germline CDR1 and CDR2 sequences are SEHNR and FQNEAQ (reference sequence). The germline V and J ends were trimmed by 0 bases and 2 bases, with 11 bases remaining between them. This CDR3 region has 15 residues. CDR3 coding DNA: TGTGCCAGCAGCTTAGCAGGGACTGTCCCCTACGAGCAGTACTTC. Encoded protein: CASSLAGTVPYEQYF.

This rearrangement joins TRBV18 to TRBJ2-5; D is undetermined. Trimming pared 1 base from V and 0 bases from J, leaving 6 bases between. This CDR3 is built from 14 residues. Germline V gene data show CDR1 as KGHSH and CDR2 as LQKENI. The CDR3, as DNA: TGTGCCAGCTCACCACTGGGCAACCAAGAGACCCAGTACTTC. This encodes CASSPLGNQETQYF. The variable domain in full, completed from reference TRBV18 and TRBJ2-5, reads NAGVMQNPRHLVRRRGQEARLRCSPMKGHSHVYWYRQLPEEGLKFMVYLQKENIIDESGMPKERFSAEFPKEGPSILRIQQVVRGDSAAYFCASSPLGNQETQYFGPGTRLLVL.

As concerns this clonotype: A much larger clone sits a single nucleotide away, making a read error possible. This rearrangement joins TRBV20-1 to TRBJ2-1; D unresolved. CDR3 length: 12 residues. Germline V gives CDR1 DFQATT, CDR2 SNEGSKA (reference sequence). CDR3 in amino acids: CSASDNFYEQIF. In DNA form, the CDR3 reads TGCAGTGCTAGCGATAATTTCTATGAGCAGATCTTC.

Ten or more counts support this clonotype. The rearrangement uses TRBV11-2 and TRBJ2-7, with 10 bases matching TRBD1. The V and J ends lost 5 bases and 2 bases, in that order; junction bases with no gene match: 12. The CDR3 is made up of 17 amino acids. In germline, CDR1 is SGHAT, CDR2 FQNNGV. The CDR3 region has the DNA TGTGCCAGCAGCCCCATCTACATTGGGACAGGGGCCTACGAGCAGTACTTC. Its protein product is CASSPIYIGTGAYEQYF.

The CDR3 reads CATSDRSGDHTDTQYF. The CDR3 coding sequence is TGTGCCACCAGTGACCGTAGCGGGGACCACACAGATACGCAGTATTTT. The V gene is TRBV24-1, the J gene TRBJ2-3; 8 bases fit TRBD2. The V and J ends lost 4 bases and 2 bases, in that order; junction bases with no gene match: 7. The CDR3 covers 16 residues. Germline V gives CDR1 KGHDR, CDR2 SFDVKD.

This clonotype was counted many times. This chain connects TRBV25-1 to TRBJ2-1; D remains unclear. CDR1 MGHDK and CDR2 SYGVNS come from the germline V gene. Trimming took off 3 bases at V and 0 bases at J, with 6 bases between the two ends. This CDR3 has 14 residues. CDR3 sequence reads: CASSDGSSYNEQFF. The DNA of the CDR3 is TGTGCCAGCAGTGATGGCAGCTCCTACAATGAGCAGTTCTTC.

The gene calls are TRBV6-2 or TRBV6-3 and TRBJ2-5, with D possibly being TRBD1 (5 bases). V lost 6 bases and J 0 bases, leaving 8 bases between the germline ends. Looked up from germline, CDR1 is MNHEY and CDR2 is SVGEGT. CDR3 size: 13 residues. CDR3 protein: CASSRQHQETQYF. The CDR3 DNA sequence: TGTGCCAGCAGCCGACAGCACCAAGAGACCCAGTACTTC.

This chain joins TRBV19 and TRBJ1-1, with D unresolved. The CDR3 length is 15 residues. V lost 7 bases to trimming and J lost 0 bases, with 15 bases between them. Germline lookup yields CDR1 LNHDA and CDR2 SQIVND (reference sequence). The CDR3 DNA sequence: TGTGCCAGTACCCCGAGCAGAATATTGAACACTGAAGCTTTCTTT. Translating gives CASTPSRILNTEAFF.

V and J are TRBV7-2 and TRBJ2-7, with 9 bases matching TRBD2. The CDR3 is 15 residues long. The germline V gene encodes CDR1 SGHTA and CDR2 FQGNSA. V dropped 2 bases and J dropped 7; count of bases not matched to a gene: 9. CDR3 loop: CASSLSAGGLNEQYF. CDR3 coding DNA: TGTGCCAGCAGCTTATCGGCGGGGGGGTTAAATGAGCAGTACTTC.

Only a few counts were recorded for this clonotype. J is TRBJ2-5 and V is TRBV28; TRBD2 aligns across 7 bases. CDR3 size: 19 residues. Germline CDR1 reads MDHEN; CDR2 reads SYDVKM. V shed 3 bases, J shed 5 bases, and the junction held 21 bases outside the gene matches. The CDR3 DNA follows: TGTGCCAGCAGTTTCAACCCTGACGCGTCTAGCGGCCTCCGGGAGACCCAGTACTTC. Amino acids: CASSFNPDASSGLRETQYF.

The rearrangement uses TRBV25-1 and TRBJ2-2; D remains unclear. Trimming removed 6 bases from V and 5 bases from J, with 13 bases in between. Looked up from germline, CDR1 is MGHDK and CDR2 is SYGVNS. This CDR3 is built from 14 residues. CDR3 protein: CASRETGQTGELFF. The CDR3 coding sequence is TGTGCCAGCAGGGAGACGGGCCAAACCGGGGAGCTGTTTTTT.

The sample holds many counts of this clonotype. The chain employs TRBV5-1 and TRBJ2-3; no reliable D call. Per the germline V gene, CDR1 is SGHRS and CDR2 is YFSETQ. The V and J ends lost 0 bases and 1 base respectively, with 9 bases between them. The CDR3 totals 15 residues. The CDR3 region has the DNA TGCGCCAGCAGCTTGGACACCCCGGGCACAGATACGCAGTATTTT. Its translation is CASSLDTPGTDTQYF.

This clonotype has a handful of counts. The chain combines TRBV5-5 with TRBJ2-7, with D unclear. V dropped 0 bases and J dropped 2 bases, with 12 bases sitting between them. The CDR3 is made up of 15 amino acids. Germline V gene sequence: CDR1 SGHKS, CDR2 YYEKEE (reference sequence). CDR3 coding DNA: TGTGCCAGCAGCTTGGATAGCTGGAGTACCTACGAGCAGTACTTC. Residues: CASSLDSWSTYEQYF.

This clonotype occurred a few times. The CDR3 here is CSAILAGLNEQYF. DNA for the CDR3: TGCAGTGCTATACTAGCGGGGCTCAACGAGCAGTACTTC. The chain couples TRBV20-1 to TRBJ2-7; 10 bases line up with TRBD2. Germline CDR1 and CDR2: DFQATT and SNEGSKA (reference sequence). Losses at the gene ends were 4 bases for V and 5 bases for J; bases not matched to a gene: 5. The CDR3 totals 13 residues.

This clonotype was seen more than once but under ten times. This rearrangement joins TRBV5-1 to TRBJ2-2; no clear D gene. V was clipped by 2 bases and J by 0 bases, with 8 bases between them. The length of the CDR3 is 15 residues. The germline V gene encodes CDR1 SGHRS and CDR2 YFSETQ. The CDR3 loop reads CASSFDNANTGELFF. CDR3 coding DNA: TGCGCCAGCAGCTTTGACAACGCGAACACCGGGGAGCTGTTTTTT.

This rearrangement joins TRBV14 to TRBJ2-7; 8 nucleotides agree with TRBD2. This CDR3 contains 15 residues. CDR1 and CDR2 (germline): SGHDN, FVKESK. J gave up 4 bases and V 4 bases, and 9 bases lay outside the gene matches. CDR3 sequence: CASSRRASGGYEQYF. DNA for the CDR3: TGTGCCAGCAGCCGCCGTGCAAGCGGGGGTTACGAGCAGTACTTC.